This entry is about one T cell receptor beta chain. No antigen is known for it. TCRdb recomputed calls from the 5' RACE reads with MiXCR, one row per CDR3 protein. Among hundreds of thousands of distinct CDR3 sequences listed, roughly a sixth were seen once. Trimming cost V 1 base and J 4 bases, with 17 bases left between them. CDR3 length: 17 amino acids. The V gene's germline CDR1 is SGHRS and CDR2 YFSETQ. This entry is derived from a study of CD8 T cells in ankylosing spondylitis. Study-wide results and limits: Seemingly distinctive of ankylosing spondylitis blood was a TCR beta motif formed by eight highly homologous variants.

The source of this sequence is a male donor with ankylosing spondylitis. The chain combines TRBV5-1 with TRBJ2-2, with a possible D match to TRBD2 (5 bases). Sequencing input: blood, either unsorted or a sorted T cell fraction (not recorded which). In DNA form, the CDR3 reads TGCGCCAGCAGCTTGTCCCAGCTAGGAGGTATCACCGGGGAGCTGTTTTTT. This translates into CASSLSQLGGITGELFF.